The rows below give T cell receptor beta chains drawn from one sample of a study of cytomegalovirus exposure and HLA in healthy donors. The data were produced by immunoSEQ multiplex PCR, yet TCRdb's version contains in-frame clones alone and is incomplete. The sample carries 240,000 or so clones, around 85% recorded once. Input material: PBMCs. Every receptor here comes from a woman in her 30s in good health and CMV-seropositive. Both conserved end residues are part of each CDR3. D genes are given only for firm matches. The size of a clone is reported for some rows only, either as once, few or many, or as a class for expanded clones.

j_call d_call v_call clone_size cdr3_aa cdr3_nt
TRBJ2-3 NA TRBV5-1 NA CASSILTADTDTQYF TGCGCCAGCAGCATACTAACGGCGGACACAGATACGCAGTATTTT
TRBJ1-1 NA TRBV11-3 NA CASSLQWETEAFF TGTGCCAGCAGCCTGCAATGGGAGACTGAAGCTTTCTTT
TRBJ1-5 NA TRBV18 many CASSPRQSNQPQHF TGTGCCAGCTCACCACGACAGAGCAATCAGCCCCAGCATTTT
TRBJ1-1 NA TRBV18 NA CASSLLTDTEAFF TGTGCCAGCTCACTACTAACGGACACTGAAGCTTTCTTT
TRBJ1-2 NA TRBV20-1 NA CSARQGLSYTF TGCAGTGCTAGACAGGGGTTAAGCTACACCTTC
TRBJ2-2 TRBD1 TRBV27 NA CASSSGQGRGELFF TGTGCCAGCAGTTCGGGACAGGGACGCGGGGAGCTGTTTTTT
TRBJ2-5 NA TRBV2 NA CASSEQGTETQYF TGTGCCAGCAGTGAGCAGGGGACGGAGACCCAGTACTTC
TRBJ2-5 NA TRBV19 few CASSRGGEFQETQYF TGTGCCAGTAGTAGGGGGGGCGAGTTTCAAGAGACCCAGTACTTC
TRBJ1-2 TRBD1 TRBV4-1 NA CASSHRGTGAGYTF TGCGCCAGCAGCCATCGTGGGACAGGGGCTGGCTACACCTTC
TRBJ1-1 NA TRBV28 NA CASSFNRVDEAFF TGTGCCAGCAGTTTCAACAGGGTGGATGAAGCTTTCTTT
TRBJ2-3 TRBD2 TRBV6-5 NA CASSKGTSAGDTQYF TGTGCCAGCAGCAAGGGAACTAGCGCCGGAGATACGCAGTATTTT
TRBJ1-2 NA TRBV6-1 NA CASSQPIGGGYTF TGTGCCAGCAGCCAACCGATTGGGGGCGGCTACACCTTC
TRBJ2-7 NA TRBV18 NA CASSRMFATRNEQYF TGTGCCAGCTCACGTATGTTTGCCACACGTAACGAGCAGTACTTC
TRBJ1-4 TRBD1 TRBV4-2 NA CASSQDGQGVTNEKLFF TGTGCCAGCAGCCAAGATGGACAGGGGGTCACTAATGAAAAACTGTTTTTT
TRBJ2-2 NA TRBV25-1 NA CASSDFQGLTGELFF TGTGCCAGCAGTGATTTCCAGGGCCTCACCGGGGAGCTGTTTTTT
TRBJ2-1 NA TRBV15 NA CATSSELAGNYNEQFF TGTGCCACCAGCAGTGAATTGGCGGGCAACTACAATGAGCAGTTCTTC
TRBJ2-1 TRBD2 TRBV25-1 NA CASSVPGLHNEQFF TGTGCCAGCAGCGTTCCGGGACTACACAATGAGCAGTTCTTC
TRBJ1-2 NA TRBV6-1 NA CAMEPIYGYTF TGTGCCATGGAGCCTATCTATGGCTACACCTTC
TRBJ2-4 NA TRBV18 few CASSPELVAKNIQYF TGTGCCAGCTCGCCAGAGTTAGTAGCCAAAAACATTCAGTACTTC
TRBJ2-1 NA TRBV18 NA CASSPRERLYNEQFF TGTGCCAGCTCACCGCGGGAAAGATTATACAATGAGCAGTTCTTC
TRBJ1-2 TRBD1 TRBV19 NA CASRPQTGTGGSYTF TGTGCCAGTAGGCCCCAAACCGGGACAGGGGGATCTTACACCTTC
TRBJ2-1 TRBD1 TRBV5-4 NA CASSWGQGAIGYNEQFF TGTGCCAGCAGCTGGGGACAGGGGGCGATAGGTTACAATGAGCAGTTCTTC
TRBJ2-7 NA TRBV30 NA CAWSVQLNYEQYF TGTGCCTGGAGTGTACAGCTAAACTACGAGCAGTACTTC
TRBJ2-7 TRBD1 TRBV6-1 NA CASWTGDSYEQYF TGTGCCAGCTGGACAGGGGACTCCTACGAGCAGTACTTC
TRBJ1-1 NA TRBV5-1 NA CASSFGGSRSTFF TGCGCCAGCAGCTTTGGCGGGAGCAGGTCGACTTTCTTT
TRBJ2-7 TRBD2 TRBV28 once CASRRLAGEQYF TGTGCCAGCAGGCGACTAGCTGGCGAGCAGTACTTC
TRBJ2-6 TRBD1 TRBV5-1 NA CASQGFPGQSFGANVLTF TGCGCCAGCCAGGGGTTTCCGGGACAGTCATTTGGGGCCAACGTCCTGACTTTC
TRBJ1-1 TRBD1 TRBV28 NA CASHPPGGRTEAFF TGTGCCAGCCATCCCCCAGGGGGGAGGACTGAAGCTTTCTTT
TRBJ2-7 TRBD2 TRBV30 NA CAWSKAAGGVYEQYF TGTGCCTGGAGTAAAGCGGCGGGAGGGGTCTACGAGCAGTACTTC
TRBJ1-5 NA TRBV27 NA CASTKEGPNQPQHF TGTGCCAGCACCAAAGAGGGTCCCAATCAGCCCCAGCATTTT
TRBJ2-1 TRBD2 TRBV7-2 NA CASSLASGPSYNEQFF TGTGCCAGCAGCTTAGCTAGCGGGCCATCCTACAATGAGCAGTTCTTC
TRBJ1-1 NA TRBV4-1 NA CASSPQEANTEAFF TGCGCCAGCAGCCCCCAGGAAGCAAACACTGAAGCTTTCTTT
TRBJ2-5 TRBD2 TRBV5-1 NA CASSLAGGAKGETQYF TGCGCCAGCAGCTTGGCCGGGGGGGCGAAGGGAGAGACCCAGTACTTC
TRBJ1-5 NA TRBV6-1 NA CASSVPPGGWNQPQHF TGTGCCAGCAGTGTGCCCCCGGGGGGATGGAATCAGCCCCAGCATTTT
TRBJ2-3 NA TRBV5-1 NA CASSWVNRETDTQYF TGCGCCAGCAGCTGGGTGAACAGAGAAACAGATACGCAGTATTTT
TRBJ2-7 TRBD1 TRBV5-1 NA CASSLWTGYEQYF TGCGCCAGCAGCTTGTGGACAGGGTACGAGCAGTACTTC
TRBJ2-7 NA TRBV9 NA CASSKDSPYEQYF TGTGCCAGCAGCAAGGACAGTCCCTACGAGCAGTACTTC
TRBJ1-1 TRBD1 TRBV27 NA CASSLLGQGVPAFF TGTGCCAGCAGTTTATTAGGGCAGGGGGTCCCAGCTTTCTTT
TRBJ2-2 NA TRBV27 NA CASSLYSGLIGGGELFF TGTGCCAGCAGTTTATACAGCGGGCTTATCGGAGGCGGGGAGCTGTTTTTT
TRBJ1-1 TRBD1 TRBV28 NA CATISPLGALAGTGGDTEAFF TGTGCCACCATCTCCCCACTGGGAGCTCTAGCCGGGACAGGGGGCGATACTGAAGCTTTCTTT
TRBJ1-1 NA TRBV27 once CASSLFGTGEAFF TGTGCCAGCAGTTTATTTGGGACTGGTGAAGCTTTCTTT
TRBJ2-7 NA TRBV27 few CASSTGTEQYF TGTGCCAGCAGTACCGGGACAGAGCAGTACTTC
TRBJ2-7 NA TRBV28 NA CASSLPQGYEQYF TGTGCCAGCAGTTTACCCCAGGGTTACGAGCAGTACTTC
TRBJ2-3 TRBD1 TRBV27 NA CASSLGTGFSTDTQYF TGTGCCAGCAGTTTAGGGACAGGGTTTTCCACAGATACGCAGTATTTT
TRBJ2-7 TRBD2 TRBV19 once CASSTGLAGHDSSYEQYF TGTGCCAGTAGTACGGGACTAGCGGGACACGACAGCTCCTACGAGCAGTACTTC
TRBJ2-2 NA TRBV28 NA CASGANGELFF TGTGCCAGCGGAGCGAACGGGGAGCTGTTTTTT
TRBJ1-1 NA TRBV14 once CASSQVLQGAEAFF TGTGCCAGCAGCCAAGTATTACAGGGAGCTGAAGCTTTCTTT
TRBJ2-2 NA TRBV30 NA CAWSFSGNTGELFF TGTGCCTGGAGTTTTTCAGGGAACACCGGGGAGCTGTTTTTT
TRBJ2-5 TRBD2 TRBV10-1 NA CASSDSTSGDQETQYF TGCGCCAGCAGTGATTCAACTAGCGGGGACCAAGAGACCCAGTACTTC
TRBJ2-3 TRBD2 TRBV4-1 NA CASSRGLAGGGRATDTQYF TGCGCCAGCAGCCGTGGACTAGCGGGAGGGGGTAGAGCCACAGATACGCAGTATTTT
TRBJ2-7 TRBD2 TRBV6-6 NA CASTFLPGGPLYEQYF TGTGCCAGCACCTTCCTCCCGGGAGGGCCTCTCTACGAGCAGTACTTC
TRBJ2-4 NA TRBV28 NA CASSLWQDMGNIQYF TGTGCCAGCAGTTTATGGCAGGATATGGGAAACATTCAGTACTTC
TRBJ1-5 NA TRBV7-2 NA CASHRDRSQPQHF TGTGCCAGCCACAGGGACCGGAGTCAGCCCCAGCATTTT
TRBJ2-3 NA TRBV5-1 NA CASSPGTFTDTQYF TGCGCCAGCAGCCCAGGGACATTCACAGATACGCAGTATTTT